Listed here are 21 T cell receptor beta chains from one sample, sequenced in a study of control samples from healthy donors and cancer patients. Repertoires were generated with immunoSEQ multiplex PCR, while TCRdb's copy carries only in-frame clones and drops some. The table shows about 410,000 clones, with 90% occurring only once. Input material: PBMCs. The receptors were sampled from a man aged 40-55 years with head and neck cancer.

The chain carries TRBV18 and TRBJ2-1; D gene unclear. CDR1 KGHSH and CDR2 LQKENI come from the germline V gene. This CDR3 comprises 13 residues. Trimming removed 2 bases from V and 2 bases from J, with 4 bases in between. The CDR3: CASSPGAYNEQFF. Written as DNA, the CDR3 is TGTGCCAGCTCACCAGGAGCCTACAATGAGCAGTTCTTC. The full variable domain, its missing parts supplied by reference TRBV18 and TRBJ2-1, is NAGVMQNPRHLVRRRGQEARLRCSPMKGHSHVYWYRQLPEEGLKFMVYLQKENIIDESGMPKERFSAEFPKEGPSILRIQQVVRGDSAAYFCASSPGAYNEQFFGPGTRLTVL.

Turning to this clone: The germline gene is not matched at one end of the junction; a read error may be the cause. J is TRBJ2-3 and V is TRBV28; tentative D call: TRBD1 (5 bases). Germline CDR1 reads MDHEN; CDR2 reads SYDVKM. The CDR3 runs 15 residues. CDR3 protein: CASRTTERSTGTQYF. The CDR3 DNA reads as TGTGCCAGCAGAACTACAGAGAGGAGCACAGGTACGCAGTATTTT. Using reference TRBV28 and TRBJ2-3 for the parts outside the CDR3, the full variable domain is DVKVTQSSRYLVKRTGEKVFLECVQDMDHENMFWYRQDPGLGLRLIYFSYDVKMKEKGDIPEGYSVSREKKERFSLILESASTNQTSMYLCASRTTERSTGTQYFGPGTRLTVL.

The rearrangement uses TRBV19 and TRBJ1-1, with TRBD1 as a possible D gene (5 bases). The CDR3 length is 14 residues. V gave up 3 bases and J gave up 5 bases, with 13 bases separating them. CDR1 is LNHDA and CDR2 is SQIVND in the germline V gene (reference sequence). CDR3 amino acids: CASSMRGVGTEAFF. CDR3 coding DNA: TGTGCCAGTAGTATGCGGGGGGTAGGGACTGAAGCTTTCTTT.

This chain uses TRBV7-9 with TRBJ2-3; D possibly corresponds to TRBD2 (5 bases). The germline V gene encodes CDR1 SEHNR and CDR2 FQNEAQ (reference sequence). The CDR3 has 15 residues. V was trimmed by 5 bases and J by 2 bases, leaving 14 bases between them. CDR3 in DNA: TGTGCCAGCAGCCCTGGACTCGGGATCACAGATACGCAGTATTTT. It specifies CASSPGLGITDTQYF.

This clone was counted between two and nine times. This CDR3 is CASSLGQGGYGYTF. CDR3 in DNA: TGCGCCAGCAGCTTGGGACAGGGCGGCTATGGCTACACCTTC. The chain has TRBV5-1 and TRBJ1-2; 7 bases line up with TRBD1. CDR1 is SGHRS, CDR2 YFSETQ, per germline. Trimming at V came to 0 bases and at J to 4 bases, leaving 3 bases not matched to a gene. The CDR3 runs 14 residues. Together with reference TRBV5-1 and TRBJ1-2, the CDR3 gives the full variable domain: KAGVTQTPRYLIKTRGQQVTLSCSPISGHRSVSWYQQTPGQGLQFLFEYFSETQRNKGNFPGRFSGRQFSNSRSEMNVSTLELGDSALYLCASSLGQGGYGYTFGSGTRLTVV.

This rearrangement joins TRBV19 to TRBJ2-5; D is perhaps TRBD2 (5 bases). In germline, CDR1 is LNHDA, CDR2 SQIVND (reference sequence). The germline V and J ends were trimmed by 2 bases and 2 bases, with 12 bases remaining between them. The CDR3 contains 15 residues. In DNA form, the CDR3 reads TGTGCCAGTAGTATACGGCCCGGGAATCAAGAGACCCAGTACTTC. Protein product: CASSIRPGNQETQYF.

This clone has only one observation. CDR3: CASTPPRDRRDQPQHF. CDR3 bases: TGTGCCAGTACACCACCCCGGGACAGGAGGGACCAGCCCCAGCATTTT. This chain connects TRBV19 to TRBJ1-5, with 8 positions matching TRBD1. The ends lost 7 bases at V and 7 bases at J; junction bases unmatched: 15. The CDR3 has 16 amino acids. Germline loops: CDR1 LNHDA, CDR2 SQIVND (reference sequence).

The CDR3 reads CASSQNTYEQYF. CDR3 DNA sequence: TGTGCCAGCAGCCAGAATACCTACGAGCAGTACTTC. J is TRBJ2-7 and V is TRBV3-1 (or the pseudogene TRBV3-2); no firm D call. V lost 3 bases to trimming and J lost 2 bases, with 5 bases between them. CDR3 length equals 12 residues. Germline loops: CDR1 LGHDT, CDR2 YNNKEL (reference sequence).

This clone turned up a few times. The V and J genes are TRBV11-2 and TRBJ1-2; weak D call: TRBD1 (6 bases). The V and J ends lost 3 bases and 8 bases respectively, with 16 bases between them. Germline lookup yields CDR1 SGHAT and CDR2 FQNNGV. This CDR3 comprises 14 residues. The CDR3 protein is CASSFTGTKGGYTF. The CDR3 bases are TGTGCCAGCAGCTTCACAGGGACTAAGGGAGGCTACACCTTC.

This chain links TRBV27 with TRBJ1-2; D ambiguous. The length of the CDR3 is 13 residues. The V and J ends lost 2 bases and 6 bases respectively, with 10 bases between them. Germline V CDR1 and CDR2: MNHEY, SMNVEV (reference sequence). Here the CDR3 reads CASSLLGRDGYTF. For the CDR3, the DNA is TGTGCCAGCAGTTTACTTGGACGAGATGGCTACACCTTC.

The J gene is TRBJ2-4, the V gene TRBV23-1; 8 nucleotides align to TRBD1. TRBV23-1 is an ORF, with its function uncertain. After removal of 0 bases from V and 0 bases from J, the junction contained 7 bases not matched to a gene. CDR3 size: 18 residues. CDR3 protein: CASSQSERDRLAKNIQYF. The CDR3 coding sequence is TGCGCCAGCAGTCAATCGGAAAGGGACAGGTTAGCCAAAAACATTCAGTACTTC.

This chain joins TRBV6-5 and TRBJ1-2; the D gene is possibly TRBD1 (5 bases). V lost 0 bases and J 5 bases, leaving 16 bases between the germline ends. Germline CDR1 is MNHEY and CDR2 is SVGAGI. CDR3 length equals 16 residues. CDR3 in amino acids: CASSYSGQGLSYGYTF. The CDR3, as DNA: TGTGCCAGCAGTTACTCTGGCCAGGGTCTTTCGTATGGCTACACCTTC.

This clone was recorded only once. V gene TRBV2 combines with J gene TRBJ2-7; 8 bases align to TRBD1. After removal of 7 bases from V and 5 bases from J, the junction contained 7 bases not matched to a gene. CDR3 size: 13 residues. CDR1 SNHLY and CDR2 FYNNEI come from the germline V gene. Here the CDR3 DNA reads TGTGCCAGCATCCGACAGGGGTGGGACGAGCAGTACTTC. Its translation: CASIRQGWDEQYF.

This clone was seen just once. The CDR3 sequence is CASSPLGSQETQYF. The CDR3 coding sequence is TGTGCCAGCAGCCCCCTGGGGTCCCAAGAGACCCAGTACTTC. The chain has TRBV3-1 (or the pseudogene TRBV3-2) and TRBJ2-5; D unresolved. Trimming removed 4 bases from V and 1 base from J, with 10 bases in between. The CDR3 length is 14 residues. Germline V CDR1 and CDR2: LGHDT, YNNKEL (reference sequence).

This clone showed up just once. The rearrangement uses TRBV28 and TRBJ1-4; possible D gene TRBD1, 5 bases. CDR3 length: 18 amino acids. V gave up 2 bases and J gave up 0 bases, with 16 bases separating them. Germline CDR1 reads MDHEN; CDR2 reads SYDVKM. CDR3 residues: CASSLGQTADSTNEKLFF. The CDR3 region has the DNA TGTGCCAGCAGTTTAGGGCAGACAGCCGACTCAACTAATGAAAAACTGTTTTTT.

The chain carries TRBV5-1 and TRBJ2-1, with 7 bases lining up with TRBD2. CDR1 and CDR2 from the germline V gene are SGHRS and YFSETQ. The CDR3 is 17 residues long. Unmatched junction bases numbered 6, after V lost 0 bases and J lost 0 bases. The DNA for the CDR3 is TGCGCCAGCAGCTTGGGAATGGGCGGGAGCTCCTACAATGAGCAGTTCTTC. Residues: CASSLGMGGSSYNEQFF. The full variable domain, completed using reference TRBV5-1 and TRBJ2-1, is KAGVTQTPRYLIKTRGQQVTLSCSPISGHRSVSWYQQTPGQGLQFLFEYFSETQRNKGNFPGRFSGRQFSNSRSEMNVSTLELGDSALYLCASSLGMGGSSYNEQFFGPGTRLTVL.

The rearrangement uses TRBV27 and TRBJ1-4, with unresolved D. Germline loops: CDR1 MNHEY, CDR2 SMNVEV (reference sequence). The length of the CDR3 is 16 residues. The V end lost 1 base, the J end lost 4 bases, and 13 bases lay between the germline ends. Here the CDR3 reads CASSLWPGTVNEKLFF. CDR3 nucleotide sequence: TGTGCCAGCAGTTTATGGCCGGGAACTGTTAATGAAAAACTGTTTTTT.

This chain connects TRBV25-1 to TRBJ1-1; maybe TRBD1 (6 bases). The CDR3 covers 13 residues. The V and J ends lost 7 bases and 6 bases respectively, with 15 bases between them. Germline V CDR1 and CDR2: MGHDK, SYGVNS. DNA for the CDR3: TGTGCCAGCACACAGGGTTTCTACGCTGAAGCTTTCTTT. It encodes CASTQGFYAEAFF.

The chain links TRBV9 to TRBJ2-7, with 10 positions matching TRBD1. Unmatched junction bases numbered 8, after V lost 4 bases and J lost 4 bases. Germline-derived CDR1 and CDR2 are SGDLS and YYNGEE. The CDR3 has 15 residues. The CDR3 loop is CASSYLGTGEYEQYF. The CDR3 DNA reads as TGTGCCAGCAGCTACCTGGGGACAGGGGAATACGAGCAGTACTTC.

The chain recombines TRBV19 with TRBJ1-4, with 7 bases that match TRBD1. V lost 5 bases to trimming and J lost 4 bases; unmatched junction nucleotides: 10. Germline lookup yields CDR1 LNHDA and CDR2 SQIVND (reference sequence). The CDR3 covers 16 residues. As DNA, the CDR3 is TGTGCCAGTAGTCCTGGACAGGCCGAGAGTAATGAAAAACTGTTTTTT. Residues: CASSPGQAESNEKLFF.

The chain uses TRBV29-1 and TRBJ1-2; D is unresolved. V dropped 3 bases and J dropped 6 bases, with 14 bases sitting between them. Germline-derived CDR1 and CDR2 are SQVTM and ANQGSEA. The CDR3 loop spans 13 amino acids. This CDR3 is CSVDNSGWDGYTF. Written as DNA, the CDR3 is TGCAGCGTTGATAACTCCGGTTGGGATGGCTACACCTTC.